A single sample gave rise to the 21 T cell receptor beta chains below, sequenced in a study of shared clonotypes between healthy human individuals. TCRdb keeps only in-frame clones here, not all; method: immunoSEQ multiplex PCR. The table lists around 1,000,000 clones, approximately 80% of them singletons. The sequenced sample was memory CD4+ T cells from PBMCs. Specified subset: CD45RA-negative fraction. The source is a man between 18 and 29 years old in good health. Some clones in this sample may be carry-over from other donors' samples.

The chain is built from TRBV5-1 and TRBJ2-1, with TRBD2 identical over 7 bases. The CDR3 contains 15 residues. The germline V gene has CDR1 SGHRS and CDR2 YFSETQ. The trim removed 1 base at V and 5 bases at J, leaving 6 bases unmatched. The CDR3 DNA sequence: TGCGCCAGCAGCTTGACGGCGGGAGTAAACAATGAGCAGTTCTTC. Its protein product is CASSLTAGVNNEQFF.

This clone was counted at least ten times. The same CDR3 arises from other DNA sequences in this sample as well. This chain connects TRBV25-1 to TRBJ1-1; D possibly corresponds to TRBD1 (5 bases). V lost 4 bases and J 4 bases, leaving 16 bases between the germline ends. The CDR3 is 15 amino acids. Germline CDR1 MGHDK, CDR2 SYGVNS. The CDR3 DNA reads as TGTGCCAGCAGTGGTCGGGGGGTTGGGTTCACTGAAGCTTTCTTT. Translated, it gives CASSGRGVGFTEAFF.

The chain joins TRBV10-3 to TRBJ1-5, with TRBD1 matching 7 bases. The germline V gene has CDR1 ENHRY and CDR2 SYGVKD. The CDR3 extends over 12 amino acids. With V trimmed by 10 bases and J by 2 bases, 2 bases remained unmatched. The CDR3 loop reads CANQGGNQPQHF. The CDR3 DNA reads TGTGCCAACCAGGGGGGCAATCAGCCCCAGCATTTT.

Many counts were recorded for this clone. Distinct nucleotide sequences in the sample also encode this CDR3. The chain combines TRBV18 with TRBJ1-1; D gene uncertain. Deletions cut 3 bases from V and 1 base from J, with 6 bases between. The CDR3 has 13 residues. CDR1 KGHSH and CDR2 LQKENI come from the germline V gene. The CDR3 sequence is CASSPQGNTEAFF. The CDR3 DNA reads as TGTGCCAGCTCACCGCAAGGGAACACTGAAGCTTTCTTT.

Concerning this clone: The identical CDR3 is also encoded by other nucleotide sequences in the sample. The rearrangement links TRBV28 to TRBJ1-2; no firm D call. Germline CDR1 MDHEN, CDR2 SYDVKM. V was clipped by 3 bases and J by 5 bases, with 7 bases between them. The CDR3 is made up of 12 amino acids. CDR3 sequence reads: CASSFSDYGYTF. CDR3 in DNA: TGTGCCAGCAGTTTCTCAGATTATGGCTACACCTTC.

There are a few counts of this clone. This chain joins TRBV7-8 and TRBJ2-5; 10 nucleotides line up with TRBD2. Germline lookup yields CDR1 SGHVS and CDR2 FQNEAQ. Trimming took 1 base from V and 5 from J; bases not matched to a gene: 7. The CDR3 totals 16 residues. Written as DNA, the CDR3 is TGTGCCAGCAGCTTAGTGGGGGTAGCGGGAGGTGAGACCCAGTACTTC. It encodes CASSLVGVAGGETQYF.

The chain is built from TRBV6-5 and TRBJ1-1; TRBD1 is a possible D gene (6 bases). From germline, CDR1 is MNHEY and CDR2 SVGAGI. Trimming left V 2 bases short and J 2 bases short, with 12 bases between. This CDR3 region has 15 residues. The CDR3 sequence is CASSYRTGSNTEAFF. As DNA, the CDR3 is TGTGCCAGCAGTTACCGAACAGGGTCCAACACTGAAGCTTTCTTT.

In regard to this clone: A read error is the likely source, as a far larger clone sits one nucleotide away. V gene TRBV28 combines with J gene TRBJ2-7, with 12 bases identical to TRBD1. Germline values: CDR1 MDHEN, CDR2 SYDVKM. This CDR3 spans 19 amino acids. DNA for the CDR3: TGTGCCAGCAGTTTACCCGGGACAGGGGGCTACGGAACCCCCTACGAGCGGTACTTC. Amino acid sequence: CASSLPGTGGYGTPYERYF.

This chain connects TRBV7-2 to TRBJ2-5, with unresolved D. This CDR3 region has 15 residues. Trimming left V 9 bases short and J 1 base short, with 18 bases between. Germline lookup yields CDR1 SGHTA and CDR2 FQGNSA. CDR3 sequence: CASRHGFVTQETQYF. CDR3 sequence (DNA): TGTGCCAGTCGGCATGGGTTTGTGACCCAAGAGACCCAGTACTTC.

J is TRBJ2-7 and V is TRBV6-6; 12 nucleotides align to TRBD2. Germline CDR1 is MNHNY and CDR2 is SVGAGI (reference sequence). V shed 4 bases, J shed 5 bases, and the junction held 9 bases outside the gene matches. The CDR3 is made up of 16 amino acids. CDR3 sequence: CASSSSASGRAHEQYF. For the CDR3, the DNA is TGTGCCAGCAGTTCCTCCGCTAGCGGGAGGGCCCACGAGCAGTACTTC.

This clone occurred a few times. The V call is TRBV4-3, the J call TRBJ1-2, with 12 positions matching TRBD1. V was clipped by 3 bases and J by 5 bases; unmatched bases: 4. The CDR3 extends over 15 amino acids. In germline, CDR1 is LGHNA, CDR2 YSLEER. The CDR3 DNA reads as TGCGCCAGCAGCCAGGGGACAGGGGGCGAGTATGGCTACACCTTC. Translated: CASSQGTGGEYGYTF.

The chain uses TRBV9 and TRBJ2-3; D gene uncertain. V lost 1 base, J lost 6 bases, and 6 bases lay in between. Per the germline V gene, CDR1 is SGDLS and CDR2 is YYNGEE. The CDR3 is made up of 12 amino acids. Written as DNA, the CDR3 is TGTGCCAGCAGCGTATTCGGGGATACGCAGTATTTT. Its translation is CASSVFGDTQYF.

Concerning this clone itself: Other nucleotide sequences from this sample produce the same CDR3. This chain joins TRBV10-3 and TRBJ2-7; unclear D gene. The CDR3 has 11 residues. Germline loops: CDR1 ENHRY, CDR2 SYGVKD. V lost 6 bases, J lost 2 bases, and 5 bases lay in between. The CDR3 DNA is TGTGCCATCAGGGCCACCTACGAGCAGTACTTC. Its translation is CAIRATYEQYF.

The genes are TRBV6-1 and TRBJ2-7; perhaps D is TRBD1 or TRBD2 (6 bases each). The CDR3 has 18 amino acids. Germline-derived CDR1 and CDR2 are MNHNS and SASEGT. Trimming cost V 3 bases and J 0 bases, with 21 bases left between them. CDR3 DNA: TGTGCCAGCAGTGAGGGGGCATGGGGGCTAGCGACCTCCTACGAGCAGTACTTC. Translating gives CASSEGAWGLATSYEQYF.

The CDR3 DNA is TGCGCCAGCAGCTCGGGACAACCCCGGGACTATGGCTACACCTTC. It is translated as CASSSGQPRDYGYTF. The chain carries TRBV5-1 and TRBJ1-2; maybe TRBD1 (6 bases). Germline V lookup: CDR1 SGHRS, CDR2 YFSETQ. The ends were cut back, 3 bases at V and 3 bases at J, with 15 bases in the middle. The CDR3 loop spans 15 amino acids.

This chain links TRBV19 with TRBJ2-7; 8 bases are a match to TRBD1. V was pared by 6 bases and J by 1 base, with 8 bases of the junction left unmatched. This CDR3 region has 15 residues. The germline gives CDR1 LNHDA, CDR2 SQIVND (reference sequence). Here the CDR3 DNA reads TGTGCCAGTAGACCTCCGGGACAGGAGTCCTACGAGCAGTACTTC. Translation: CASRPPGQESYEQYF.

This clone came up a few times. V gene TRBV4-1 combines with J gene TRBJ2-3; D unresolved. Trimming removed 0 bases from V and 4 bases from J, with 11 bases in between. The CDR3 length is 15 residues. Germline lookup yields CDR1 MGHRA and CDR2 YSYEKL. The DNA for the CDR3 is TGCGCCAGCAGCCAAGATGGAACCCTCGCAGATACGCAGTATTTT. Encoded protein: CASSQDGTLADTQYF.

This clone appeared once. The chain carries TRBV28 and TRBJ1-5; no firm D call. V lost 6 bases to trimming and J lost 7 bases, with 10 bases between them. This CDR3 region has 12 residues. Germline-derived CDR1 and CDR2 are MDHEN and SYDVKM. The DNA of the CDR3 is TGTGCCAGCAGCGTATCCGGGCAGCCCCAGCATTTT. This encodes CASSVSGQPQHF. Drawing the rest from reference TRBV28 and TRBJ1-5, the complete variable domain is DVKVTQSSRYLVKRTGEKVFLECVQDMDHENMFWYRQDPGLGLRLIYFSYDVKMKEKGDIPEGYSVSREKKERFSLILESASTNQTSMYLCASSVSGQPQHFGDGTRLSIL.

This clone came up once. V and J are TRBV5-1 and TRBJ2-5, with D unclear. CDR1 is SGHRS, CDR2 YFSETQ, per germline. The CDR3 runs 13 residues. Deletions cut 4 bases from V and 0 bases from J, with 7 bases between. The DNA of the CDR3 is TGCGCCAGCAGCACGGAGTACCAAGAGACCCAGTACTTC. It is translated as CASSTEYQETQYF.

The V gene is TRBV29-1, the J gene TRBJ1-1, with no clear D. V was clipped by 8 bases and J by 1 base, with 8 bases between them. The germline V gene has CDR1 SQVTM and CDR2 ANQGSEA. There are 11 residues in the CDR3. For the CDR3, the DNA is TGCAGCCCCCCCGGGAACACTGAAGCTTTCTTT. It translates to CSPPGNTEAFF. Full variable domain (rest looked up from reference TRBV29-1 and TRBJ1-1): SAVISQKPSRDICQRGTSLTIQCQVDSQVTMMFWYRQQPGQSLTLIATANQGSEATYESGFVIDKFPISRPNLTFSTLTVSNMSPEDSSIYLCSPPGNTEAFFGQGTRLTVV.

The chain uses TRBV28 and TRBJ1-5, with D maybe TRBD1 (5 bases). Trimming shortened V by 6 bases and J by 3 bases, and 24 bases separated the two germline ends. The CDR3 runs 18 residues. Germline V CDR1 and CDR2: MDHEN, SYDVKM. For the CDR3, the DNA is TGTGCCAGCAGAAAGGACCCCAGGAGCCAGGGCTACAATCAGCCCCAGCATTTT. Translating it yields CASRKDPRSQGYNQPQHF. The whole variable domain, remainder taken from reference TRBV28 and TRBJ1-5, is DVKVTQSSRYLVKRTGEKVFLECVQDMDHENMFWYRQDPGLGLRLIYFSYDVKMKEKGDIPEGYSVSREKKERFSLILESASTNQTSMYLCASRKDPRSQGYNQPQHFGDGTRLSIL.